This T cell receptor (beta chain) was identified during a study of cytomegalovirus exposure and HLA in healthy donors. Separate from the 666-subject first cohort, the roughly 120-subject validation cohort was the one that the donors belonged to. The CDR3 has 12 amino acids. Trimming stripped 4 bases from V and 5 bases from J, with 9 bases between. In germline, CDR1 is SGHNT, CDR2 YYREEE (reference sequence). Study-level points and caveats: It was reportedly the case that the classifier diagnosed cytomegalovirus status with high specificity and sensitivity. Among the CMV-associated chains, three were confirmed in vitro as specific for CMV antigens.

Notes on this clone: What it recognizes is unknown.

Some clones are missing from TCRdb's copy, which holds only in-frame ones; the method was immunoSEQ multiplex PCR. The sample lists a few hundred thousand clones; roughly 88% were seen once. The chain has TRBV5-4 and TRBJ1-2; D is possibly TRBD1 (6 bases). The receptor comes from a woman younger than 35 in good health and CMV-seronegative. The sample comprised PBMCs. The CDR3 sequence: CASSPGQYGYTF. In DNA, the CDR3 is TGTGCCAGCAGCCCAGGACAGTATGGCTACACCTTC.